The next 15 T cell receptor beta chains were all read from a single sample in a study of glioma-infiltrating T cells. TCR alpha and beta CDR3 regions were amplified from RNA using iRepertoire nested multiplex PCR. Each CDR3 protein gets one entry after TCRdb re-called the multiplex PCR reads with MiXCR. The table shows about 210,000 distinct CDR3 sequences, with more than 25% occurring only once. The sequenced sample was glioma tissue, nonneoplastic brain tissue, or PBMCs (not recorded which). The origin of the receptors is a human donor with low-grade glioma or glioblastoma, undergoing nonglioma brain surgery, or in good health (not recorded which).

V usage is TRBV9 and J usage is TRBJ2-1; D ambiguous. CDR3 length: 13 residues. The germline V gene has CDR1 SGDLS and CDR2 YYNGEE. V gave up 0 bases and J gave up 4 bases, with 5 bases separating them. CDR3 coding DNA: TGTGCCAGCAGCGTAGATGATTACAATGAGCAGTTCTTC. It specifies CASSVDDYNEQFF.

This clonotype was observed a few times. CDR3 loop: CASSDGRGSYEQYF. Written as DNA, the CDR3 is TGCGCCAGCAGCGATGGAAGGGGGTCCTACGAGCAGTACTTC. The rearrangement links TRBV5-1 to TRBJ2-7, with a possible D match to TRBD1 (6 bases). The CDR3 length is 14 residues. V dropped 4 bases and J dropped 1 base, with 12 bases sitting between them. Per the germline V gene, CDR1 is SGHRS and CDR2 is YFSETQ.

This clonotype came up many times. The rearrangement links TRBV20-1 to TRBJ2-7, with D maybe TRBD1 (6 bases). The CDR3 extends over 13 amino acids. The germline CDR1 and CDR2 sequences are DFQATT and SNEGSKA (reference sequence). The V end lost 5 bases, the J end lost 0 bases, and 11 bases lay between the germline ends. In nucleotides, the CDR3 is TGCAGTGCTCCAACGGACAGCTCCTACGAGCAGTACTTC. It codes for CSAPTDSSYEQYF.

This clonotype was seen many times. V gene TRBV20-1 combines with J gene TRBJ2-7; TRBD2 aligns across 7 bases. Per the germline V gene, CDR1 is DFQATT and CDR2 is SNEGSKA (reference sequence). The J segment lost 0 bases and the V segment lost 5 bases, leaving 7 bases of the junction unmatched. This CDR3 is built from 14 residues. CDR3 DNA: TGCAGTGCTTCAATAGCGGGCTACTCCTACGAGCAGTACTTC. Residues: CSASIAGYSYEQYF.

This clonotype was observed many times. This chain joins TRBV2 and TRBJ1-1, with unresolved D. The V gene lost 1 base and the J gene lost 3 bases, with 9 bases spanning the gap. The germline gives CDR1 SNHLY, CDR2 FYNNEI. The CDR3 sequence is 14 residues long. The CDR3 sequence: CASSEGRIYTEAFF. The CDR3 DNA reads as TGTGCCAGCAGTGAAGGGAGAATTTACACTGAAGCTTTCTTT.

This clonotype occurred many times. The V call is TRBV7-9, the J call TRBJ2-7, with 8 positions matching TRBD2. The CDR3 is made up of 14 amino acids. Germline lookup yields CDR1 SEHNR and CDR2 FQNEAQ (reference sequence). Trimming removed 8 bases from V and 6 bases from J; junction bases left unmatched: 12. The CDR3 DNA sequence: TGTGCCAGCGGCCCGCGGGAGGTCAGGGGCGAGCAGTACTTC. Its protein is CASGPREVRGEQYF.

Worth noting for this clonotype: The junction does not match germline at one end; this may be a read error. The gene calls are TRBV24-1 and TRBJ2-1; 10 bases agree with TRBD1. This CDR3 has 16 amino acids. Germline V gives CDR1 KGHDR, CDR2 SFDVKD. The CDR3 here is CATSDIDRGPGSEKFF. CDR3 nucleotide sequence: TGTGCCACTAGTGACATCGACAGGGGGCCTGGGAGTGAGAAGTTCTTC.

The V and J genes are TRBV29-1 and TRBJ1-3; D perhaps matches TRBD1 (6 bases). Germline V lookup: CDR1 SQVTM, CDR2 ANQGSEA. This CDR3 is built from 13 residues. V was pared by 3 bases and J by 5 bases, with 11 bases between. The CDR3 loop is CSVDRRDRNTIYF. Written as DNA, the CDR3 is TGCAGCGTTGATCGCAGGGACAGAAACACCATATATTTT.

The genes are TRBV29-1 and TRBJ2-7; a possible D gene is TRBD1 (5 bases). CDR1 SQVTM and CDR2 ANQGSEA come from the germline V gene. Trimming stripped 2 bases from V and 3 bases from J, with 8 bases between. The CDR3 loop spans 12 amino acids. The CDR3: CSVESTVYEQYF. The CDR3 DNA reads as TGCAGCGTTGAATCGACAGTCTACGAGCAGTACTTC.

This chain uses TRBV10-3 with TRBJ2-7; D might be TRBD1 (6 bases). Germline V gene lookup returns CDR1 ENHRY and CDR2 SYGVKD. The ends were cut back, 3 bases at V and 5 bases at J, with 11 bases in the middle. This CDR3 comprises 13 residues. The CDR3 is CAISDGTSDEQYF. CDR3 DNA: TGTGCCATCAGTGACGGGACATCTGACGAGCAGTACTTC.

The CDR3: CASSTALSSTDTQYF. The CDR3 DNA is TGTGCCAGCAGTACTGCACTATCTAGCACAGATACGCAGTATTTT. This chain joins TRBV7-9 and TRBJ2-3; D is uncertain. CDR1 and CDR2 (germline): SEHNR, FQNEAQ (reference sequence). The CDR3 has 15 residues. The V and J ends lost 6 bases and 0 bases respectively, with 13 bases between them. The full variable domain, with the rest looked up from reference TRBV7-9 and TRBJ2-3, is DTGVSQNPRHKITKRGQNVTFRCDPISEHNRLYWYRQTLGQGPEFLTYFQNEAQLEKSRLLSDRFSAERPKGSFSTLEIQRTEQGDSAMYLCASSTALSSTDTQYFGPGTRLTVL.

As for this clonotype: This may come from a read error, since a much larger clone is one base off. The V call is TRBV19, the J call TRBJ2-2; D possibly corresponds to TRBD2 (6 bases). This CDR3 is built from 15 residues. Per the germline V gene, CDR1 is LNHDA and CDR2 is SQIVND (reference sequence). CDR3 coding DNA: TGTGCCAGTGGTATTGGAGGGAGCGACACCGGGGAGCTGTTTTTT. It yields the protein CASGIGGSDTGELFF.

This clonotype was picked up one time. The junction shows a germline mismatch at one end, possibly a read error. This chain links TRBV2 with TRBJ1-1; D might be TRBD1 (5 bases). Germline lookup yields CDR1 SNHLY and CDR2 FYNNEI. The CDR3 totals 13 residues. The CDR3 spells CAYQGTANTGAFF. DNA of the CDR3: TGTGCGTATCAAGGGACGGCGAACACTGGAGCTTTCTTT.

This clonotype was counted between two and nine times. The V and J genes are TRBV19 and TRBJ1-1, with D possibly matching TRBD1 (5 bases). V dropped 5 bases and J dropped 0 bases, with 16 bases sitting between them. This CDR3 is 16 amino acids long. Per the germline V gene, CDR1 is LNHDA and CDR2 is SQIVND (reference sequence). The CDR3 loop reads CASSPGGRHLNTEAFF. The CDR3 nucleotides are TGTGCCAGTAGTCCCGGGGGTAGACATTTGAACACTGAAGCTTTCTTT.

Points on this clonotype: One end of the junction fails to match germline, which may point to a read error. The chain uses TRBV27 and TRBJ1-5, with TRBD1 identical over 10 bases. The CDR3 has 16 residues. Germline V gene data show CDR1 as MNHEY and CDR2 as SMNVEV (reference sequence). The CDR3 here is CASSPLTGGKRQPQHF. CDR3 in DNA: TGTGCCAGCAGTCCCCTGACAGGGGGCAAGCGTCAGCCCCAGCACTTT.